The source of this TCR beta chain is a study of T cells in tumors and immune-related adverse events. The junction had 7 bases not matched to a gene; V was cut back by 0 bases and J by 2 bases. CDR3 length: 17 amino acids. Germline V gives CDR1 LGHNA, CDR2 YNFKEQ. Repertoires were generated with immunoSEQ multiplex PCR, while TCRdb's copy carries only in-frame clones and drops some. The sample records about 24,000 clones, under 95% being singletons. This receptor was taken from a female donor with metastatic renal cell carcinoma. Sample: lymph node tissue, taken from a patient treated with anti-PD-1 therapy. The chain recombines TRBV4-2 with TRBJ2-5, with TRBD2 identical over 9 bases. The CDR3 here is CASSQEGQRGVQETQYF. Written as DNA, the CDR3 is TGTGCCAGCAGCCAAGAAGGACAGCGGGGGGTTCAAGAGACCCAGTACTTC.